This TCR beta chain stems from a study of blood T cell repertoires in COVID-19. The wider study: The United States, Italy and Spain supplied acute and convalescent COVID-19 samples. The analysed material was cDNA or gDNA that came from T cells, B-cell-depleted T cells, or PBMCs.

This CDR3 region has 15 residues. V was cut by 0 bases and J by 5 bases, with 14 bases left in between. CDR1 and CDR2 from the germline V gene are SGHRS and YFSETQ. Source study methods: Reference gene primers were amplified, and this amplification served to estimate nucleated cell counts. Generated by immunoSEQ multiplex PCR, the TCRdb table keeps only in-frame clones and is missing some. V, J and clone size are those of that table, while D and trimming were read from the DNA. Seen here are around 140,000 clones, 84% observed once, and the top ten hold about 1.3%. The V and J genes are TRBV5-1 and TRBJ1-1, with D possibly being TRBD1 (5 bases). The TCR was taken from a man in his sixties with acute or convalescent COVID-19. The sequencing sample was made of peripheral blood. The CDR3 nucleotides read TGCGCCAGCAGCTTGGTTCTAGGGGATGGGACTGAAGCTTTCTTT. Encoded protein: CASSLVLGDGTEAFF.